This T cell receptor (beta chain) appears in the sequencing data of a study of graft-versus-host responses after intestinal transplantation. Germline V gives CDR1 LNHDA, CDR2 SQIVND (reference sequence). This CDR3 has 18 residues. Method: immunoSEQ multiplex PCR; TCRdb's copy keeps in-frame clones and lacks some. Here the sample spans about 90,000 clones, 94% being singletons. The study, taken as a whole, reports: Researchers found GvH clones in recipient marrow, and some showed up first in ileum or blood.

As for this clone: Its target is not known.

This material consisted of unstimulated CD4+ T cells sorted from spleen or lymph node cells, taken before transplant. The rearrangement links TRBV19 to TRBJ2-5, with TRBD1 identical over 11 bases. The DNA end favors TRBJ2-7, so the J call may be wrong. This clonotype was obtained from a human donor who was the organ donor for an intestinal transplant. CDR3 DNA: TGTGCCAGTAGTATTCAGGCGGACAGGGGGCTGGTCTCCTACGAGCAGTACTTC. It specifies CASSIQADRGLVSYEQYF.